This T cell receptor beta chain was obtained from a study of radiotherapy plus CTLA-4 blockade in lung cancer (dated by TCRdb to the late 2010s). A note on the overall study: Among enrolled patients, around 18% had an objective response and roughly 31% reached disease control. Study-level results and caveats: After treatment with radiotherapy and ipilimumab, TCR clones that originated in tumors expanded in peripheral blood. The strongest predictors of response were reported to be early dynamic shifts in blood T cell clones along with a rise in serum interferon-beta following radiation.

Libraries were built with the immunoSEQ multiplex PCR assay. What TCRdb holds here is the immuneACCESS table cut down to in-frame rearrangements. Part of the clones is not present; checked against another copy, under half of the missing clones reflect an unresolved V gene, and the others are unexplained. The table for this sample lists approximately 100,000 clones; more than 75% of them were counted only once. The top ten clonotypes cover about 2.2% of the sample. On this clone: Its antigen is unknown. No qualities accompany the bases; no much larger clone lies one base away.

CDR1 and CDR2 were assigned from the germline V gene as MDHEN and SYDVKM. The CDR3 sequence holds 16 residues, the cysteine and phenylalanine included. The retained sequence is limited to the CDR3, 48 bases, with the frame set at the first base. Trimming removed 6 bases from V and 0 bases from J; the gene matches leave 7 bases unexplained. Focal radiation therapy combined with CTLA-4 blockade (ipilimumab) was tested in patients with chemo-refractory metastatic non-small-cell lung cancer. This TCR came from a human donor with non-small cell lung cancer that progressed on radiotherapy plus ipilimumab. Some clones in this sample may be carry-over from other donors' samples. Sequences were derived from peripheral blood, sampled from a patient treated with radiotherapy plus ipilimumab. The V and J segments used are TRBV28 and TRBJ2-2; TRBD1 matches 7 bases in the middle. CDR3 sequence: CASRPSGTANTGELFF. The bases are TGTGCCAGCAGGCCTTCCGGGACAGCGAACACCGGGGAGCTGTTTTTT.